Below, 26 T cell receptor beta chains from the same sample are listed, as sequenced in a study of shared clonotypes between healthy human individuals. The method was immunoSEQ multiplex PCR; TCRdb's version includes in-frame clones alone and lacks a portion of them. The sample has about 2.5 million clones, less than 95% seen once. The source material was naive CD4+ T cells from PBMCs. The subset: CD45RA+ positively selected. These receptors all stem from a man younger than 35 in good health. Some clones in this sample may be carry-over from other donors' samples.

In regard to this clone: Additional DNA sequences in this sample encode the identical CDR3. The chain couples TRBV5-1 to TRBJ2-2; D possibly corresponds to TRBD1 (5 bases). Germline V CDR1 and CDR2: SGHRS, YFSETQ. V lost 0 bases and J lost 6, with 9 bases in between. CDR3 length equals 14 residues. In DNA, the CDR3 is TGCGCCAGCAGCTTGGCCCAGGGCGCCGGGGAGCTGTTTTTT. This encodes CASSLAQGAGELFF.

The chain carries TRBV29-1 and TRBJ1-2, with 8 bases that match TRBD1. With V trimmed by 0 bases and J by 4 bases, 7 bases remained unmatched. There are 15 residues in the CDR3. The germline CDR1 and CDR2 sequences are SQVTM and ANQGSEA. The CDR3 DNA sequence: TGCAGCGTTGAAGAAAGGCGACAGGGGACCTATGGCTACACCTTC. It encodes CSVEERRQGTYGYTF. Variable domain in full (rest from reference TRBV29-1 and TRBJ1-2): SAVISQKPSRDICQRGTSLTIQCQVDSQVTMMFWYRQQPGQSLTLIATANQGSEATYESGFVIDKFPISRPNLTFSTLTVSNMSPEDSSIYLCSVEERRQGTYGYTFGSGTRLTVV.

The CDR3 DNA sequence: TGCGCCAGCAGTCCACTCGGGACAGTACAAGAGACCCAGTACTTC. It translates to CASSPLGTVQETQYF. The rearrangement uses TRBV5-1 and TRBJ2-5, with 7 nucleotides matching TRBD1. The trim removed 5 bases at V and 2 bases at J, leaving 9 bases unmatched. This CDR3 contains 15 residues. Germline-derived CDR1 and CDR2 are SGHRS and YFSETQ.

This clone was recorded only once. This rearrangement joins TRBV28 to TRBJ2-6; D may be TRBD2 (5 bases). The V and J ends lost 4 bases and 5 bases respectively, with 9 bases between them. The length of the CDR3 is 14 residues. Germline assignment: CDR1 MDHEN and CDR2 SYDVKM. The CDR3 sequence: CASSSRTWANVLTF. The CDR3 DNA reads TGTGCCAGCAGTTCAAGGACTTGGGCCAACGTCCTGACTTTC.

The chain is built from TRBV2 and TRBJ2-3; no clear D. This CDR3 contains 14 residues. V lost 1 base and J lost 5, with 10 bases in between. Germline CDR1 is SNHLY and CDR2 is FYNNEI. DNA for the CDR3: TGTGCCAGCAGTGAAGACGGAGTCAGAGATACGCAGTATTTT. As protein: CASSEDGVRDTQYF.

The J gene is TRBJ2-7, the V gene TRBV2, with 7 nucleotides matching TRBD1. The CDR3 loop spans 14 amino acids. The junction had 1 base not matched to a gene; V was cut back by 0 bases and J by 2 bases. Germline CDR1 reads SNHLY; CDR2 reads FYNNEI. CDR3 sequence: CASSEAGTAYEQYF. The CDR3, as DNA: TGTGCCAGCAGTGAAGCTGGGACAGCCTACGAGCAGTACTTC.

The gene calls are TRBV19 and TRBJ2-7; no clear D gene. In germline, CDR1 is LNHDA, CDR2 SQIVND (reference sequence). Trimming pared 6 bases from V and 5 bases from J, leaving 8 bases between. There are 11 residues in the CDR3. The CDR3 here is CASSHAHEQYF. The CDR3 DNA is TGTGCCAGTAGCCATGCCCACGAGCAGTACTTC.

Comment on this clone: Other DNA sequences in this sample translate to the same CDR3. The chain employs TRBV7-9 and TRBJ1-1; possible D gene TRBD1, 5 bases. The V end lost 2 bases, the J end lost 2 bases, and 6 bases lay between the germline ends. There are 13 residues in the CDR3. The germline gives CDR1 SEHNR, CDR2 FQNEAQ (reference sequence). CDR3 DNA sequence: TGTGCCAGCAGCTTAAGGGGAAACACTGAAGCTTTCTTT. Translated: CASSLRGNTEAFF. The full variable domain, rest sourced from reference TRBV7-9 and TRBJ1-1, is DTGVSQNPRHKITKRGQNVTFRCDPISEHNRLYWYRQTLGQGPEFLTYFQNEAQLEKSRLLSDRFSAERPKGSFSTLEIQRTEQGDSAMYLCASSLRGNTEAFFGQGTRLTVV.

This chain joins TRBV6-6 and TRBJ1-5, with 10 bases aligning to TRBD1. V trimming: 5 bases; J trimming: 5 bases; junction bases outside the gene matches: 6. The CDR3 totals 15 residues. Germline loops: CDR1 MNHNY, CDR2 SVGAGI (reference sequence). CDR3 coding DNA: TGTGCCAGCAGTACGACAGGGGGCATGGATCAGCCCCAGCATTTT. The encoded protein is CASSTTGGMDQPQHF.

The rearrangement links TRBV19 to TRBJ1-2; D is unresolved. The V gene lost 6 bases and the J gene lost 8 bases, with 19 bases spanning the gap. Germline V lookup: CDR1 LNHDA, CDR2 SQIVND (reference sequence). There are 14 residues in the CDR3. The CDR3 region has the DNA TGTGCCAGTAGCACAACGTGGGCAGGACGAGGCTACACCTTC. This sequence encodes CASSTTWAGRGYTF. Based on the CDR3 plus reference TRBV19 and TRBJ1-2, the full variable domain is DGGITQSPKYLFRKEGQNVTLSCEQNLNHDAMYWYRQDPGQGLRLIYYSQIVNDFQKGDIAEGYSVSREKKESFPLTVTSAQKNPTAFYLCASSTTWAGRGYTFGSGTRLTVV.

V usage is TRBV19 and J usage is TRBJ2-2; the D gene is possibly TRBD2 (6 bases). The CDR3 spans 15 residues. V lost 2 bases and J 5 bases, leaving 12 bases between the germline ends. The germline V gene has CDR1 LNHDA and CDR2 SQIVND (reference sequence). The CDR3 spells CASSIPGRGTGELFF. CDR3 DNA sequence: TGTGCCAGTAGTATACCCGGGAGAGGGACCGGGGAGCTGTTTTTT. Full variable domain (missing parts from reference TRBV19 and TRBJ2-2): DGGITQSPKYLFRKEGQNVTLSCEQNLNHDAMYWYRQDPGQGLRLIYYSQIVNDFQKGDIAEGYSVSREKKESFPLTVTSAQKNPTAFYLCASSIPGRGTGELFFGEGSRLTVL.

Here the CDR3 DNA reads TGCGCCAGCAGCCAAGATTGGGATCCCTCCTACGAGCAGTACTTC. This gives the protein CASSQDWDPSYEQYF. The chain couples TRBV4-1 to TRBJ2-7, with unresolved D. The germline V gene has CDR1 MGHRA and CDR2 YSYEKL. CDR3 length: 15 residues. V was pared by 0 bases and J by 0 bases, with 9 bases between.

This chain uses TRBV2 with TRBJ2-5; 9 nucleotides align to TRBD2. This CDR3 has 18 residues. V dropped 6 bases and J dropped 5; count of bases not matched to a gene: 19. Germline CDR1 and CDR2: SNHLY and FYNNEI. CDR3 DNA sequence: TGTGCCAGCAGGGAAAAATACCTCCTTAGCGGGAGAATCGAGACCCAGTACTTC. It specifies CASREKYLLSGRIETQYF. The whole variable domain, filled in from reference TRBV2 and TRBJ2-5, reads EPEVTQTPSHQVTQMGQEVILRCVPISNHLYFYWYRQILGQKVEFLVSFYNNEISEKSEIFDDQFSVERPDGSNFTLKIRSTKLEDSAMYFCASREKYLLSGRIETQYFGPGTRLLVL.

The V gene is TRBV7-7, the J gene TRBJ2-5; possibly TRBD1 for D (6 bases). V was shortened by 0 bases and J by 5 bases, with 13 bases between the two germline ends. The CDR3 runs to 15 residues. Germline lookup yields CDR1 SSHAT and CDR2 FNYEAQ (reference sequence). CDR3 nucleotide sequence: TGTGCCAGCAGCTTAGCGGGCCAGGGGTTGGAGACCCAGTACTTC. It is translated as CASSLAGQGLETQYF. The variable domain in full, completed from reference TRBV7-7 and TRBJ2-5, reads GAGVSQSPRYKVTKRGQDVTLRCDPISSHATLYWYQQALGQGPEFLTYFNYEAQPDKSGLPSDRFSAERPEGSISTLTIQRTEQRDSAMYRCASSLAGQGLETQYFGPGTRLLVL.

The V gene is TRBV4-3, the J gene TRBJ2-7, with no clear D. The germline V and J ends were trimmed by 2 bases and 3 bases, with 14 bases remaining between them. Germline CDR1 is LGHNA and CDR2 is YSLEER. The CDR3 is made up of 15 amino acids. CDR3 sequence (DNA): TGCGCCAGCAGCCAATCGACCGCGGCCTACTACGAGCAGTACTTC. Residues: CASSQSTAAYYEQYF.

This clone appeared a few times. J is TRBJ1-4 and V is TRBV5-4; D gene ambiguous. Trimming removed 3 bases at V and 8 bases at J, with 14 bases between. The CDR3 extends over 14 amino acids. Germline V gene lookup returns CDR1 SGHNT and CDR2 YYREEE (reference sequence). The CDR3 region is CASSSDPLEEKLFF. For the CDR3, the DNA is TGTGCCAGCAGCTCGGATCCACTGGAGGAAAAACTGTTTTTT.

In this sample, this clone turned up once. This sequence joins TRBV9 and TRBJ1-5; D is perhaps TRBD1 (5 bases). The CDR3 is 14 residues long. Trimming stripped 3 bases from V and 4 bases from J, with 11 bases between. Per the germline V gene, CDR1 is SGDLS and CDR2 is YYNGEE. The CDR3: CASSARGINQPQHF. The CDR3 coding sequence is TGTGCCAGCAGCGCTCGGGGGATTAATCAGCCCCAGCATTTT.

CDR3 in DNA: TGTGCCAGCAGCGGCAGGGCGGGCTATGGCTACACCTTC. Protein sequence: CASSGRAGYGYTF. The rearrangement uses TRBV6-5 and TRBJ1-2, with D possibly matching TRBD1 (5 bases). The V gene's germline CDR1 is MNHEY and CDR2 SVGAGI. The CDR3 has 13 amino acids. V lost 6 bases to trimming and J lost 4 bases, with 12 bases between them.

V and J are TRBV11-2 and TRBJ2-3, with D hard to call. The CDR3 has 13 residues. Trimming took 0 bases from V and 7 from J, leaving 8 bases between them. Germline values: CDR1 SGHAT, CDR2 FQNNGV. CDR3 protein: CASSLETANTQYF. As DNA, the CDR3 is TGTGCCAGCAGCTTAGAGACGGCCAATACGCAGTATTTT.

The V and J genes are TRBV12-5 and TRBJ2-3, with D possibly being TRBD1 (5 bases). Trimming took off 1 base at V and 0 bases at J, with 5 bases between the two ends. The CDR3 consists of 14 residues. Germline V gene sequence: CDR1 LGHNT, CDR2 FRNRAP. The CDR3, as DNA: TGTGCTAGTGGTTTGGGACAGAGCACAGATACGCAGTATTTT. Translating gives CASGLGQSTDTQYF.

This chain joins TRBV5-1 and TRBJ2-1; 9 bases agree with TRBD1. There are 14 residues in the CDR3. The V segment lost 4 bases and the J segment 9 bases; nucleotides outside the gene matches: 8. CDR1 and CDR2 from the germline V gene are SGHRS and YFSETQ. CDR3 residues: CASSPGQGPSEQFF. CDR3 coding DNA: TGCGCCAGCAGCCCGGGACAGGGCCCCAGTGAGCAGTTCTTC. Full variable domain (remainder filled in from reference TRBV5-1 and TRBJ2-1): KAGVTQTPRYLIKTRGQQVTLSCSPISGHRSVSWYQQTPGQGLQFLFEYFSETQRNKGNFPGRFSGRQFSNSRSEMNVSTLELGDSALYLCASSPGQGPSEQFFGPGTRLTVL.

This clone was picked up a small number of times. The genes are TRBV10-3 and TRBJ1-1, with D uncertain. With 1 base removed from V and 1 base from J, the gap between germline ends came to 4 bases. The CDR3 consists of 13 residues. Germline CDR1 ENHRY, CDR2 SYGVKD. CDR3 nucleotide sequence: TGTGCCATCAGTGAGTTTCCGAACACTGAAGCTTTCTTT. Translated: CAISEFPNTEAFF.

The chain joins TRBV30 to TRBJ2-5; 10 positions agree with TRBD1. This CDR3 comprises 13 residues. The trim removed 4 bases at V and 4 bases at J, leaving 3 bases unmatched. CDR1 is GTSNPN, CDR2 SVGIG, per germline (reference sequence). CDR3 coding DNA: TGTGCCTGGATGACAGGGGGCGGAGAGACCCAGTACTTC. As protein: CAWMTGGGETQYF.

About this clone: Compared with germline, one end of the junction differs, possibly owing to a read error. V is TRBV6-5 and J is TRBJ1-2, with 8 nucleotides matching TRBD1. CDR1 MNHEY and CDR2 SVGAGI come from the germline V gene. This CDR3 has 13 residues. The CDR3 DNA reads TGTGCCAGCAGTAACTCAGGGGGCAGCGGCTACACCTTC. This encodes CASSNSGGSGYTF.

J is TRBJ2-7 and V is TRBV7-2, with TRBD1 matching over 7 bases. This CDR3 spans 15 amino acids. The V gene end was trimmed by 3 bases and the J gene end by 4 bases; junction bases not matched to a gene: 9. Looked up from germline, CDR1 is SGHTA and CDR2 is FQGNSA. The CDR3 protein is CASSLTGSVWYEQYF. CDR3 DNA sequence: TGTGCCAGCAGCTTGACAGGGAGCGTTTGGTACGAGCAGTACTTC.

The chain couples TRBV6-1 to TRBJ1-5, with a weak D call TRBD1 (5 bases). The CDR3 totals 17 residues. Germline V gene lookup returns CDR1 MNHNS and CDR2 SASEGT. Trimming took off 4 bases at V and 3 bases at J, with 19 bases between the two ends. The CDR3 bases are TGTGCCAGCAGTGGGGAGGTACGGGGGGTTAACAATCAGCCCCAGCATTTT. Translated: CASSGEVRGVNNQPQHF.